The entry below gives a single TCR beta chain sequence along with its context. Method: immunoSEQ multiplex PCR; TCRdb's copy keeps in-frame clones and lacks some. Here the sample spans about 100,000 clones, roughly 84% being singletons. The data derive from a study of control samples from healthy donors and cancer patients. Germline V gene lookup returns CDR1 SQVTM and CDR2 ANQGSEA. The CDR3 covers 12 residues. V was cut by 4 bases and J by 0 bases, with 6 bases left in between. The chain has TRBV29-1 and TRBJ1-2; D is possibly TRBD1 (5 bases). The source material was blood. The TCR sequence derives from a woman aged 45 to 65 in good health. The CDR3 sequence: CSVGGANYGYTF. CDR3 nucleotides: TGCAGCGTTGGAGGGGCTAACTATGGCTACACCTTC.